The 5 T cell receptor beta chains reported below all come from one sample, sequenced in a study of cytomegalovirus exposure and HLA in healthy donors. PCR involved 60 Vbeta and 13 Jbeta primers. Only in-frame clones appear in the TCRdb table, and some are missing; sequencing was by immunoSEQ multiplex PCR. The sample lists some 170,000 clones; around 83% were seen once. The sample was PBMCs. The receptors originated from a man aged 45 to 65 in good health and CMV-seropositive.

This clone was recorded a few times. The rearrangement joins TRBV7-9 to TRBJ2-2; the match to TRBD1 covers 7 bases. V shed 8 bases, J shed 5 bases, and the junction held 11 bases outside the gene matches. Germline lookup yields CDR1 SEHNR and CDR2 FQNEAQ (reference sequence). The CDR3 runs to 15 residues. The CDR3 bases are TGTGCCAGCTACGGTGGAGTGACAGGGACCGGGGAGCTGTTTTTT. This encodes CASYGGVTGTGELFF.

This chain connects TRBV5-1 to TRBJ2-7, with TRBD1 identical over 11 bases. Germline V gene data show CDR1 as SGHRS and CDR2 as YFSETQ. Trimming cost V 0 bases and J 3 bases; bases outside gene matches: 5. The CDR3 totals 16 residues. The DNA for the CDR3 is TGCGCCAGCAGCTTGGTATCCGGGACAGGGGGCTACGAGCAGTACTTC. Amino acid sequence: CASSLVSGTGGYEQYF.

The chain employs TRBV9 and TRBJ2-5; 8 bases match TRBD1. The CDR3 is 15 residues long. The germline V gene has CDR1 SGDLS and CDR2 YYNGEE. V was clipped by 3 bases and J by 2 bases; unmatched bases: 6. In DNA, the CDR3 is TGTGCCAGCAGCGCACAGGGGGGTCTACAAGAGACCCAGTACTTC. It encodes CASSAQGGLQETQYF.

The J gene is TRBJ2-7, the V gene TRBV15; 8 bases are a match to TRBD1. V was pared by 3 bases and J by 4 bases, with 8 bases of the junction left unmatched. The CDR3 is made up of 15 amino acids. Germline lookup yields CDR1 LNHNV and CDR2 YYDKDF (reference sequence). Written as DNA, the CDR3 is TGTGCCACCAGCAGGGAAACAGGGGGAGCGTACGAGCAGTACTTC. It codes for CATSRETGGAYEQYF. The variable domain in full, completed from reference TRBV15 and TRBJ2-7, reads DAMVIQNPRYQVTQFGKPVTLSCSQTLNHNVMYWYQQKSSQAPKLLFHYYDKDFNNEADTPDNFQSRRPNTSFCFLDIRSPGLGDTAMYLCATSRETGGAYEQYFGPGTRLTVT.

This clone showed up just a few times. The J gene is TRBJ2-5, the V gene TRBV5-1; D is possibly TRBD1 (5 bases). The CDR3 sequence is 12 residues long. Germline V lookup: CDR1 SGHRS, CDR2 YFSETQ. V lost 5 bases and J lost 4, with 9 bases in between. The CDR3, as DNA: TGCGCCAGCAGAACAGGACGAGAGACCCAGTACTTC. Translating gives CASRTGRETQYF.